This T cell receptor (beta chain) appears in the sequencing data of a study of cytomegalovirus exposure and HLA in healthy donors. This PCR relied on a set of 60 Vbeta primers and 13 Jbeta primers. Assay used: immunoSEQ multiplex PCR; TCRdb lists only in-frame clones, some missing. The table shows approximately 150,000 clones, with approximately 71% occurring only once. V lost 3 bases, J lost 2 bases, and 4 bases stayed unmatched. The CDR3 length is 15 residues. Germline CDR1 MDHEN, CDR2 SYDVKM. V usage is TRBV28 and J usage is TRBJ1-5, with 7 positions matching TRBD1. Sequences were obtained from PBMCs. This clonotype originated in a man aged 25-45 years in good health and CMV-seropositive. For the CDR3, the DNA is TGTGCCAGCAGTTTGAGGGGGCTAGGCAATCAGCCCCAGCATTTT. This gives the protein CASSLRGLGNQPQHF.